Listed below are T cell receptor beta chains from one sample, sequenced in a study of blood T cell repertoires in COVID-19. Some clones are missing from TCRdb's copy, which holds only in-frame ones; the method was immunoSEQ multiplex PCR. The sample gives 270,000 or so clones, 82% of which show up once; roughly 3% is in the top ten. The sequenced sample was peripheral blood. Receptors originate from a woman under 30 with acute or convalescent COVID-19. Both conserved end residues are part of each CDR3.

TRBV27	TRBJ2-6	CASSSPGSGANVLTF
TRBV3-1/TRBV3-2	TRBJ1-1	CASSQTWGQKNTEAFF
TRBV27	TRBJ2-1	CASSSGSHEQFF
TRBV5-8	TRBJ2-1	CASSLAEGESPYNEQFF
TRBV20-1	TRBJ1-3	CSASKGARGNTIYF
TRBV5-4	TRBJ2-7	CASSYGQGYSYEQYF
TRBV7-2	TRBJ2-1	CASSLAEAVRGEQFF
TRBV5-1	TRBJ1-1	CASSTWDRGGTEAFF
TRBV27	TRBJ1-1	CASGTPGQGSAFF
TRBV9	TRBJ2-3	CASSQTAGTQYF
TRBV6-5	TRBJ2-7	CASSYSLLAVSYEQYF
TRBV12-3/TRBV12-4	TRBJ2-3	CASSGFQDTQYF
TRBV3-1/TRBV3-2	TRBJ1-2	CASSQGDRVWSNYGYTF
TRBV28	TRBJ2-1	CASSSSRTGGGEQFF
TRBV28	TRBJ2-1	CASSLWAGFYAGGGMNEQFF
TRBV6-5	TRBJ1-2	CASSYTGGNYGYTF
TRBV6-1	TRBJ2-1	CASSGTSEPLSSYNEQFF
TRBV10-3	TRBJ2-3	CAISGTSGGGDRDTQYF
TRBV2	TRBJ1-2	CASSEARAGEVDTF
TRBV6-5	TRBJ2-1	CASSYSILAGQFF
TRBV7-9	TRBJ1-1	CASSSRTGRTEAFF
TRBV6-2/TRBV6-3	TRBJ2-7	CASTPLQSAYEQYF
TRBV19	TRBJ2-3	CASSPVDSSTDTQYF